The 24 T cell receptor beta chains in this list originate from one sample, sequenced in a study of metastatic and nonmetastatic thyroid tumors. With MiXCR, TCRdb reprocessed the PCR reads. Seen here are 20,000 to 30,000 clones, 13% observed once, and the top ten hold roughly an eighth. No treatment had been given to any patient before thyroid surgery. The sequenced sample was blood. These receptors were taken from a female donor with papillary thyroid cancer or a benign thyroid nodule (not recorded which). Some clones in this sample may be carry-over from other donors' samples.

This clone was seen many times. The V and J genes are TRBV20-1 and TRBJ1-2; 7 nucleotides line up with TRBD1. V gave up 6 bases and J gave up 4 bases; unmatched junction bases: 14. CDR1 is DFQATT and CDR2 is SNEGSKA in the germline V gene (reference sequence). The CDR3 has 15 residues. In DNA, the CDR3 is TGCAGTGCCATACGGGACAGTAGTCGGGGCTATGGCTACACCTTC. Translating it yields CSAIRDSSRGYGYTF.

In its sample, this clone was seen a few times. The V gene is TRBV6-5, the J gene TRBJ2-7; D is perhaps TRBD1 (6 bases). V lost 0 bases and J 4 bases, leaving 22 bases between the germline ends. Germline values: CDR1 MNHEY, CDR2 SVGAGI. The CDR3 is 18 residues long. CDR3: CASSYSQAMGRGAYEQYF. The DNA for the CDR3 is TGTGCCAGCAGTTACTCCCAAGCCATGGGCAGGGGAGCGTACGAGCAGTACTTC.

The chain recombines TRBV10-3 with TRBJ1-3; no clear D. CDR1 is ENHRY, CDR2 SYGVKD, per germline. V lost 10 bases to trimming and J lost 4 bases, with 17 bases between them. The CDR3 sequence is 14 residues long. CDR3 coding DNA: TGTGCCACCGGGTTTGAACTCTGGGGAAACACCATATATTTT. Residues: CATGFELWGNTIYF.

This clone was observed at least ten times. The rearrangement links TRBV11-1 to TRBJ2-1; perhaps D is TRBD1 or TRBD2 (5 bases each). The germline CDR1 and CDR2 sequences are SGHAT and FQDESV (reference sequence). This CDR3 comprises 15 residues. The V end lost 5 bases, the J end lost 7 bases, and 18 bases lay between the germline ends. The CDR3 nucleotides read TGTGCCAGCAGCGGACGGGACCGCATGAGAAATGAGCAGTTCTTC. It codes for CASSGRDRMRNEQFF. Filled out from reference TRBV11-1 and TRBJ2-1, the complete variable domain reads EAEVAQSPRYKITEKSQAVAFWCDPISGHATLYWYRQILGQGPELLVQFQDESVVDDSQLPKDRFSAERLKGVDSTLKIQPAELGDSAMYLCASSGRDRMRNEQFFGPGTRLTVL.

This clone showed up many times. The rearrangement joins TRBV20-1 to TRBJ1-6, with 10 bases aligning to TRBD1. Germline V gene data show CDR1 as DFQATT and CDR2 as SNEGSKA (reference sequence). The CDR3 is made up of 15 amino acids. The junction had 4 bases not matched to a gene; V was cut back by 5 bases and J by 3 bases. CDR3 region: CSARTGGNYNSPLHF. The CDR3 DNA follows: TGCAGTGCTCGGACAGGGGGGAACTATAATTCACCCCTCCACTTT.

This clone was counted a few times. A single base separates this from a much larger clone, so it may be a read error. This sequence joins TRBV29-1 and TRBJ2-1; no clear D gene. The CDR3 is made up of 13 amino acids. Trimming left V 2 bases short and J 8 bases short, with 13 bases between. Germline V CDR1 and CDR2: SQVTM, ANQGSEA. The CDR3 region has the DNA TGCAGCGTTGAACTCCCCCTAAGGGATGAGCAGTTCTTC. Its protein product is CSVELPLRDEQFF.

This clone came up many times. V usage is TRBV20-1 and J usage is TRBJ2-7; the D is unclear. Germline CDR1 is DFQATT and CDR2 is SNEGSKA (reference sequence). V lost 6 bases and J 0 bases, leaving 15 bases between the germline ends. The length of the CDR3 is 14 residues. The CDR3: CSALSQPPSYEQYF. CDR3 nucleotides: TGCAGTGCCCTGAGCCAGCCCCCCTCCTACGAGCAGTACTTC.

In its sample, this clone was seen many times. The chain carries TRBV28 and TRBJ2-1, with 7 bases fitting TRBD2. The CDR3 length is 13 residues. The germline V gene encodes CDR1 MDHEN and CDR2 SYDVKM. The ends lost 4 bases at V and 9 bases at J; junction bases unmatched: 6. CDR3 sequence reads: CASSSPTSREQFF. The DNA of the CDR3 is TGTGCCAGCAGTTCACCGACTAGCCGTGAGCAGTTCTTC.

This clone was observed at least ten times. The V gene is TRBV2, the J gene TRBJ1-4; the match to TRBD1 covers 9 bases. The J segment lost 8 bases and the V segment lost 4 bases, leaving 8 bases of the junction unmatched. The CDR3 loop spans 15 amino acids. Germline V gene data show CDR1 as SNHLY and CDR2 as FYNNEI. The CDR3: CASSGRDRVNEKLFF. DNA for the CDR3: TGTGCCAGCAGTGGTCGGGACAGGGTAAACGAAAAACTGTTTTTT.

In its sample, this clone ranks as medium-sized. The CDR3 region has the DNA TGTGCCAGCTCACCACGGCCGAGGGGGCTCTACGAGCAGTACTTC. It encodes CASSPRPRGLYEQYF. This chain links TRBV18 with TRBJ2-7; 7 nucleotides agree with TRBD1. Trimming took 1 base from V and 3 from J; bases not matched to a gene: 6. The CDR3 sequence is 15 residues long. CDR1 is KGHSH, CDR2 LQKENI, per germline.

This clone was seen at least ten times. The chain's CDR3 is CASSGGGYYNEQFF. The CDR3 DNA follows: TGTGCCAGCAGCGGGGGGGGATATTACAATGAGCAGTTCTTC. V usage is TRBV9 and J usage is TRBJ2-1; 7 nucleotides line up with TRBD2. V gave up 3 bases and J gave up 4 bases; unmatched junction bases: 4. CDR3 length: 14 residues. Looked up from germline, CDR1 is SGDLS and CDR2 is YYNGEE.

This clone was counted many times. This sequence joins TRBV29-1 and TRBJ2-2; a weak D match, TRBD1 (5 bases). Germline CDR1 and CDR2: SQVTM and ANQGSEA. This CDR3 region has 14 residues. The V end lost 4 bases, the J end lost 6 bases, and 15 bases lay between the germline ends. Here the CDR3 reads CSVGAGKVAGELFF. CDR3 coding DNA: TGCAGCGTTGGGGCAGGGAAGGTGGCCGGGGAGCTGTTTTTT.

This clone was found many times. This chain uses TRBV24-1 with TRBJ2-5, with 9 positions matching TRBD1. Per germline, CDR1 KGHDR and CDR2 SFDVKD. There are 15 residues in the CDR3. After removal of 3 bases from V and 5 bases from J, the junction contained 6 bases not matched to a gene. The CDR3 nucleotides read TGTGCCACCAGTGATGCACAGGGGGCTGGGGAGACCCAGTACTTC. Translating gives CATSDAQGAGETQYF.

There are many counts of this clone. CDR3 amino acids: CASIGSSYEQYF. The DNA for the CDR3 is TGTGCCAGTATTGGGAGCTCCTACGAGCAGTACTTC. The chain links TRBV5-6 to TRBJ2-7; tentatively, D is TRBD2 (5 bases). Looked up from germline, CDR1 is SGHDT and CDR2 is YYEEEE. CDR3 size: 12 residues. Trimming took 8 bases from V and 0 from J, leaving 9 bases between them. Full variable domain (missing parts from reference TRBV5-6 and TRBJ2-7): DAGVTQSPTHLIKTRGQQVTLRCSPKSGHDTVSWYQQALGQGPQFIFQYYEEEERQRGNFPDRFSGHQFPNYSSELNVNALLLGDSALYLCASIGSSYEQYFGPGTRLTVT.

This clone is medium-sized (0.01 to 0.1%) by share. The chain carries TRBV6-2 or TRBV6-3 and TRBJ2-7, with D hard to call. Germline V CDR1 and CDR2: MNHEY, SVGEGT. V lost 5 bases and J lost 11, with 19 bases in between. The CDR3 sequence is 13 residues long. The chain's CDR3 is CASSPPAWYVEYF. CDR3 coding DNA: TGTGCCAGCAGTCCACCTGCATGGTATGTAGAGTACTTC.

This clone was seen many times. The chain uses TRBV4-1 and TRBJ2-1; the D gene is possibly TRBD2 (5 bases). There are 14 residues in the CDR3. The germline V gene encodes CDR1 MGHRA and CDR2 YSYEKL. Deletions cut 1 base from V and 7 bases from J, with 11 bases between. CDR3 residues: CASSQGPEGNEQFF. For the CDR3, the DNA is TGCGCCAGCAGCCAAGGACCTGAGGGAAATGAGCAGTTCTTC.

The rearrangement joins TRBV30 to TRBJ1-1, with a possible D match to TRBD1 (6 bases). Germline V gene data show CDR1 as GTSNPN and CDR2 as SVGIG (reference sequence). This CDR3 spans 12 amino acids. The V end lost 3 bases, the J end lost 7 bases, and 12 bases lay between the germline ends. As DNA, the CDR3 is TGTGCCTGGAGCTCCTCAGGGGATGAAGCTTTCTTT. This encodes CAWSSSGDEAFF.

This clone has a count of ten or more. The chain uses TRBV2 and TRBJ2-7; 10 bases fit TRBD2. CDR3 size: 15 residues. Trimming at V came to 1 base and at J to 2 bases, leaving 2 bases not matched to a gene. Germline CDR1 reads SNHLY; CDR2 reads FYNNEI. DNA for the CDR3: TGTGCCAGCAGTGAAGTCCTAGCGGGAGCCTACGAGCAGTACTTC. Amino acids: CASSEVLAGAYEQYF.

This clone was observed at least ten times. The chain recombines TRBV5-1 with TRBJ1-4, with 8 bases lining up with TRBD1. The CDR3 runs 14 residues. CDR1 SGHRS and CDR2 YFSETQ come from the germline V gene. V gave up 6 bases and J gave up 8 bases; unmatched junction bases: 9. CDR3 nucleotides: TGCGCCAGCAAGGAGCAGGGGGCGGTGGAAAAACTGTTTTTT. Translation: CASKEQGAVEKLFF. The variable domain in full, with the rest retrieved from reference TRBV5-1 and TRBJ1-4, is KAGVTQTPRYLIKTRGQQVTLSCSPISGHRSVSWYQQTPGQGLQFLFEYFSETQRNKGNFPGRFSGRQFSNSRSEMNVSTLELGDSALYLCASKEQGAVEKLFFGSGTQLSVL.

This clone has a count of ten or more. CDR3 protein: CASSYSAARAQYF. The CDR3 bases are TGTGCCAGCAGTTACTCAGCTGCTAGGGCGCAGTATTTT. This chain links TRBV6-6 with TRBJ2-3; D gene unclear. CDR1 is MNHNY and CDR2 is SVGAGI in the germline V gene (reference sequence). Trimming took off 0 bases at V and 10 bases at J, with 11 bases between the two ends. CDR3 length: 13 residues.

In its sample, this clone was seen many times. DNA of the CDR3: TGTGCCAGCAGTGAAACTTCTGGGGCTCGAAAACTGTTTTTT. It is translated as CASSETSGARKLFF. The chain couples TRBV6-1 to TRBJ1-4; D is perhaps TRBD1 (5 bases). The V gene lost 2 bases and the J gene lost 10 bases, with 14 bases spanning the gap. This CDR3 is built from 14 residues. Per the germline V gene, CDR1 is MNHNS and CDR2 is SASEGT.

This clone was seen repeatedly, ten times or more. The rearrangement uses TRBV4-1 and TRBJ2-3; TRBD2 agrees at 12 bases. J gave up 5 bases and V 0 bases, and 6 bases lay outside the gene matches. Looked up from germline, CDR1 is MGHRA and CDR2 is YSYEKL. The CDR3 is made up of 17 amino acids. CDR3 loop: CASSQDLAGGKVDTQYF. The CDR3 DNA sequence: TGCGCCAGCAGCCAAGATCTAGCGGGAGGGAAGGTAGATACGCAGTATTTT.

The table lists this clone with many counts. V usage is TRBV9 and J usage is TRBJ2-7; 7 bases agree with TRBD2. The V gene's germline CDR1 is SGDLS and CDR2 YYNGEE. The CDR3 extends over 14 amino acids. V lost 4 bases, J lost 4 bases, and 8 bases stayed unmatched. The CDR3 here is CASSFASGVYEQYF. The CDR3 DNA sequence: TGTGCCAGCAGCTTCGCTAGCGGAGTTTACGAGCAGTACTTC.

This clone was seen repeatedly, ten times or more. This sequence may be a read error, since a much larger clone differs from it by one base. The rearrangement links TRBV24-1 to TRBJ2-1, with D unresolved. This CDR3 is 14 amino acids long. Germline V gives CDR1 KGHDR, CDR2 SFDVKD. Here the CDR3 reads CATSDFRTYSEQFF. The DNA of the CDR3 is TGTGCCACCAGTGACTTTAGGACCTACAGTGAGCAGTTCTTC.